These 14 T cell receptor beta chains came from one sample sequenced in a study of OX40 agonist ivuxolimab in advanced cancers. Produced via immunoSEQ multiplex PCR; TCRdb's table is partial and in-frame only. The sample comprises roughly 44,000 clones, roughly 86% of which are singletons, and about 13% rests with the top ten. The sequences come from CD4+ or CD8+ T cells sorted from blood, collected in a trial of the OX40 agonist ivuxolimab. These receptors were obtained from an adult with an advanced solid tumor such as melanoma, head and neck, liver or kidney cancer.

V usage is TRBV7-9 and J usage is TRBJ2-7; TRBD1 might be the D (6 bases). CDR1 is SEHNR, CDR2 FQNEAQ, per germline (reference sequence). CDR3 length equals 13 residues. Between the trimmed V and J ends, which lost 5 bases and 1 base, there was a span of 9 bases. The CDR3 coding sequence is TGTGCCAGCAGCAGACAGGATTCCTACGAGCAGTACTTC. Translation: CASSRQDSYEQYF.

V gene TRBV27 combines with J gene TRBJ2-5, with TRBD1 matching over 7 bases. V was pared by 5 bases and J by 4 bases, with 13 bases of the junction left unmatched. Germline V gene data show CDR1 as MNHEY and CDR2 as SMNVEV (reference sequence). The CDR3 has 16 residues. CDR3 in amino acids: CASSEIRAGGPETQYF. The CDR3 coding sequence is TGTGCCAGCAGTGAAATAAGGGCAGGGGGACCAGAGACCCAGTACTTC.

This clone has just a few counts. The chain links TRBV11-2 to TRBJ1-1; D is perhaps TRBD1 (6 bases). The CDR3 spans 15 residues. The germline CDR1 and CDR2 sequences are SGHAT and FQNNGV. Deletions cut 4 bases from V and 0 bases from J, with 12 bases between. The DNA of the CDR3 is TGTGCCAGCAGCTCCCAACAGGGCATGAACACTGAAGCTTTCTTT. Amino acid sequence: CASSSQQGMNTEAFF. The entire variable domain, with the rest obtained from reference TRBV11-2 and TRBJ1-1, is as follows: EAGVAQSPRYKIIEKRQSVAFWCNPISGHATLYWYQQILGQGPKLLIQFQNNGVVDDSQLPKDRFSAERLKGVDSTLKIQPAKLEDSAVYLCASSSQQGMNTEAFFGQGTRLTVV.

The chain joins TRBV6-1 to TRBJ1-5; weak D call: TRBD1 (6 bases). The CDR3 is 13 amino acids. CDR1 is MNHNS and CDR2 is SASEGT in the germline V gene. V was cut by 7 bases and J by 0 bases, with 7 bases left in between. CDR3 region: CASNRVSNQPQHF. The CDR3 nucleotides read TGTGCCAGCAACAGGGTTAGCAATCAGCCCCAGCATTTT.

The genes are TRBV2 and TRBJ2-5; 8 bases map to TRBD2. Germline CDR1 and CDR2: SNHLY and FYNNEI. V dropped 6 bases and J dropped 4; count of bases not matched to a gene: 10. The CDR3 has 15 amino acids. The CDR3 nucleotides are TGTGCCAGCAGGGCGGGACTAGTGGGTACAGAGACCCAGTACTTC. Translation gives CASRAGLVGTETQYF. The whole variable domain, remainder taken from reference TRBV2 and TRBJ2-5, is EPEVTQTPSHQVTQMGQEVILRCVPISNHLYFYWYRQILGQKVEFLVSFYNNEISEKSEIFDDQFSVERPDGSNFTLKIRSTKLEDSAMYFCASRAGLVGTETQYFGPGTRLLVL.

V gene TRBV7-3 combines with J gene TRBJ2-3; D ambiguous. V lost 1 base and J 2 bases, leaving 10 bases between the germline ends. This CDR3 contains 15 residues. From germline, CDR1 is SGHTA and CDR2 FQGTGA. DNA of the CDR3: TGTGCCAGCAGCTTAATCGAGGCGGTCACAGATACGCAGTATTTT. Translated: CASSLIEAVTDTQYF.

This clone was picked up one time. The V gene is TRBV6-5, the J gene TRBJ2-6, with D tentatively TRBD2 (6 bases). The germline gives CDR1 MNHEY, CDR2 SVGAGI. With 8 bases removed from V and 3 bases from J, the gap between germline ends came to 14 bases. The CDR3 runs 15 residues. The CDR3 loop reads CASSQEGDGANVLTF. The CDR3 DNA reads TGTGCCAGCTCACAGGAGGGTGATGGGGCCAACGTCCTGACTTTC.

The V and J genes are TRBV4-3 and TRBJ1-1; tentative D call: TRBD1 (5 bases). The CDR3 runs to 16 residues. Trimming pared 1 base from V and 6 bases from J, leaving 18 bases between. Germline CDR1 and CDR2: LGHNA and YSLEER. CDR3 nucleotide sequence: TGCGCCAGCAGCCAAGTTCGTCGGGGGGAACCTCCTGAAGCTTTCTTT. This sequence encodes CASSQVRRGEPPEAFF.

The genes are TRBV19 and TRBJ1-1; no reliable D call. Germline-derived CDR1 and CDR2 are LNHDA and SQIVND (reference sequence). The CDR3 totals 14 residues. The V end was cut by 4 bases, the J end by 1 base, with 10 bases between. The CDR3 reads CASSTWTANTEAFF. For the CDR3, the DNA is TGTGCCAGTAGTACCTGGACGGCGAACACTGAAGCTTTCTTT.

The rearrangement joins TRBV18 to TRBJ2-2; 11 bases are shared with TRBD1. The CDR3 is 19 residues long. Germline trimming cut 1 base from V and 6 bases from J; bases unmatched to any gene: 13. Germline loops: CDR1 KGHSH, CDR2 LQKENI. Written as DNA, the CDR3 is TGTGCCAGCTCACCACTAACCCCGGACAGGGGGCTTGTGGCCGGGGAGCTGTTTTTT. Translation: CASSPLTPDRGLVAGELFF.

This chain uses TRBV7-9 with TRBJ1-1, with no clear D. The CDR3 extends over 13 amino acids. The germline V gene has CDR1 SEHNR and CDR2 FQNEAQ (reference sequence). V lost 9 bases and J 4 bases, leaving 15 bases between the germline ends. CDR3 sequence reads: CASVGVGSTEAFF. DNA for the CDR3: TGTGCCAGTGTCGGAGTTGGGAGCACTGAAGCTTTCTTT.

The chain links TRBV9 to TRBJ1-3, with D tentatively TRBD1 (6 bases). V dropped 3 bases and J dropped 2 bases, with 15 bases sitting between them. Germline loops: CDR1 SGDLS, CDR2 YYNGEE. The CDR3 consists of 16 residues. The CDR3, as DNA: TGTGCCAGCAGCGGAAACAGGGCTTTGCCTGGAAACACCATATATTTT. Its translation: CASSGNRALPGNTIYF.

The V call is TRBV6-5, the J call TRBJ2-7; D gene uncertain. CDR3 size: 13 residues. V dropped 4 bases and J dropped 7 bases, with 14 bases sitting between them. CDR1 and CDR2 from the germline V gene are MNHEY and SVGAGI. The CDR3 region is CASSWAPEVEQYF. The CDR3 nucleotides are TGTGCCAGCAGTTGGGCCCCAGAGGTTGAGCAGTACTTC.

The J gene is TRBJ1-1, the V gene TRBV11-2; D might be TRBD1 (6 bases). V was pared by 1 base and J by 11 bases, with 17 bases between. Germline lookup yields CDR1 SGHAT and CDR2 FQNNGV. This CDR3 region has 14 residues. CDR3 region: CASSLAAGAYRAFF. CDR3 bases: TGTGCCAGCAGCTTAGCGGCAGGGGCTTATCGCGCTTTCTTT.